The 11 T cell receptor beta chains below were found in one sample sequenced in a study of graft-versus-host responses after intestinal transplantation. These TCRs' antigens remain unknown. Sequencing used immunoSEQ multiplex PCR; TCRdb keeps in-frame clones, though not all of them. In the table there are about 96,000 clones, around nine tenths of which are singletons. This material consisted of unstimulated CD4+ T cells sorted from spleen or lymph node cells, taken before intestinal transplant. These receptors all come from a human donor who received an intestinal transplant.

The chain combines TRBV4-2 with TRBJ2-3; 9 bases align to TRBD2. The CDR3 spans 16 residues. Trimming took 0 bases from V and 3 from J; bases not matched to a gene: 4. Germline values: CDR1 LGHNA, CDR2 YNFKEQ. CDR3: CASSQEGLAGTDTQYF. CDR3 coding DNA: TGTGCCAGCAGCCAAGAGGGACTAGCTGGGACAGATACGCAGTATTTT.

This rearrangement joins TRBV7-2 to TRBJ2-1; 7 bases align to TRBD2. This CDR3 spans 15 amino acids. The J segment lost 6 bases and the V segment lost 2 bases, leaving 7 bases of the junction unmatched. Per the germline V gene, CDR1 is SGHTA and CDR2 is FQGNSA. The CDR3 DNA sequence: TGTGCCAGCAGCTTACTTGCGGGGGTCATCAATGAGCAGTTCTTC. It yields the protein CASSLLAGVINEQFF.

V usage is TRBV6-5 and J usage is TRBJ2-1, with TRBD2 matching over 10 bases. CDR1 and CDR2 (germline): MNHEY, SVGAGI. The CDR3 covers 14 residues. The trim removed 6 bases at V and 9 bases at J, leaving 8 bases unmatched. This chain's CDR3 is CASRQAGGGIEQFF. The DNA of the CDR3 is TGTGCCAGCAGACAAGCGGGGGGGGGCATTGAGCAGTTCTTC.

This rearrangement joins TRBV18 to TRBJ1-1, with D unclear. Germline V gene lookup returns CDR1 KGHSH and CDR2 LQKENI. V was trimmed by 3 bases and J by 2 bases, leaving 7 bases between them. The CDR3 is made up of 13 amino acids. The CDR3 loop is CASSPTVNTEAFF. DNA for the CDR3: TGTGCCAGCTCACCCACGGTTAACACTGAAGCTTTCTTT.

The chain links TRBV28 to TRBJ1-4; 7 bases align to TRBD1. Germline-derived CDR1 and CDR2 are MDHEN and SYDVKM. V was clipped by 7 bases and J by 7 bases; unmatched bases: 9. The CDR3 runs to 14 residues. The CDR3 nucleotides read TGTGCCAGCACCCGAGACAGGGCGGGTGAAAAACTGTTTTTT. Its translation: CASTRDRAGEKLFF. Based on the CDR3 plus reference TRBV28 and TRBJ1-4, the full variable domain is DVKVTQSSRYLVKRTGEKVFLECVQDMDHENMFWYRQDPGLGLRLIYFSYDVKMKEKGDIPEGYSVSREKKERFSLILESASTNQTSMYLCASTRDRAGEKLFFGSGTQLSVL.

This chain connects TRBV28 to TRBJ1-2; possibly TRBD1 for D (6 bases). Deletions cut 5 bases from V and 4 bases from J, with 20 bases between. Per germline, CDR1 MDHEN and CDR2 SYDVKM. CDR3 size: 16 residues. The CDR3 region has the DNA TGTGCCAGCAGTCCACCCTGGGGGGGGCGGGTCTATGGCTACACCTTC. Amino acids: CASSPPWGGRVYGYTF.

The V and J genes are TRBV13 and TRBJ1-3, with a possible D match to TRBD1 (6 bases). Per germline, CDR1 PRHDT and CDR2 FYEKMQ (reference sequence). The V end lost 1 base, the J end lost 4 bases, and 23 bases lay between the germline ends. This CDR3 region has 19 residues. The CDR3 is CASSLVSLAGGRGGNTIYF. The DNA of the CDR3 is TGTGCCAGCAGCTTAGTATCCCTGGCAGGAGGCAGGGGCGGAAACACCATATATTTT.

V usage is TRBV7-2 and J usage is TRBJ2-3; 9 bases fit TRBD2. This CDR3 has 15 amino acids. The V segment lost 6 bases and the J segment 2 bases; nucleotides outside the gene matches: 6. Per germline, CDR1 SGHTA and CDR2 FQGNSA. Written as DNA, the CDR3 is TGTGCCAGCAGATCACCGGGACTAGCCACAGATACGCAGTATTTT. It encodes CASRSPGLATDTQYF.

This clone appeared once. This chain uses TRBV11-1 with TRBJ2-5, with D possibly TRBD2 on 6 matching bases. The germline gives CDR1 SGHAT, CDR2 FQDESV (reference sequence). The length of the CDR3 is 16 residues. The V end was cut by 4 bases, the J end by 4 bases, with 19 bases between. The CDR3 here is CASSSRRGRGRETQYF. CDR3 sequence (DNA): TGTGCCAGCAGCTCGCGCCGCGGGCGGGGTAGAGAGACCCAGTACTTC.

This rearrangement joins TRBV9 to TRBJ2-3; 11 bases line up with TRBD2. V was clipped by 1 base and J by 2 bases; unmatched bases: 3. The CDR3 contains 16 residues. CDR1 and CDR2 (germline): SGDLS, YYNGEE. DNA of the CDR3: TGTGCCAGCAGCGTAATAGCGGGGGGGAACACAGATACGCAGTATTTT. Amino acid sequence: CASSVIAGGNTDTQYF.

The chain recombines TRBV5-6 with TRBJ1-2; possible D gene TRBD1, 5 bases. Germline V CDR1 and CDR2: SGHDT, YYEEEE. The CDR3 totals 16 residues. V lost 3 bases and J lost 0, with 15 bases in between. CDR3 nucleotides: TGTGCCAGCAGCTCGGAGGGACGGATTTCTAACTATGGCTACACCTTC. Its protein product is CASSSEGRISNYGYTF. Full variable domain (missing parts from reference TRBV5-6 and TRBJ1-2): DAGVTQSPTHLIKTRGQQVTLRCSPKSGHDTVSWYQQALGQGPQFIFQYYEEEERQRGNFPDRFSGHQFPNYSSELNVNALLLGDSALYLCASSSEGRISNYGYTFGSGTRLTVV.